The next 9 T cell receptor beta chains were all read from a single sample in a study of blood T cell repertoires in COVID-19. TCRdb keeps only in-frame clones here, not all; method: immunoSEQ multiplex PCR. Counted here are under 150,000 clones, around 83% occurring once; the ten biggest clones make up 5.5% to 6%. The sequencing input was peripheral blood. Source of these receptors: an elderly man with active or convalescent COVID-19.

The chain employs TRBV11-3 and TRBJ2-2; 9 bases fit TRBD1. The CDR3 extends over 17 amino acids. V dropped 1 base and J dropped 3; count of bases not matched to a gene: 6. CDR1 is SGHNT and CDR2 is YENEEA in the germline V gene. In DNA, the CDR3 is TGTGCCAGCAGCTTAGGACGGGGACAGGGCGACACCGGGGAGCTGTTTTTT. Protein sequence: CASSLGRGQGDTGELFF. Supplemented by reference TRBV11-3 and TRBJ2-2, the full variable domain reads EAGVVQSPRYKIIEKKQPVAFWCNPISGHNTLYWYLQNLGQGPELLIRYENEEAVDDSQLPKDRFSAERLKGVDSTLKIQPAELGDSAVYLCASSLGRGQGDTGELFFGEGSRLTVL.

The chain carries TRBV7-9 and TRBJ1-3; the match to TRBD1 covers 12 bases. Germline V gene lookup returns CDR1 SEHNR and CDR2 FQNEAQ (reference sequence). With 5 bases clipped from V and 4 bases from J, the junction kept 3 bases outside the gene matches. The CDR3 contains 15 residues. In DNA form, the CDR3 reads TGTGCCAGCAGCCTGGGACAGGGGGCAGGAAACACCATATATTTT. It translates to CASSLGQGAGNTIYF.

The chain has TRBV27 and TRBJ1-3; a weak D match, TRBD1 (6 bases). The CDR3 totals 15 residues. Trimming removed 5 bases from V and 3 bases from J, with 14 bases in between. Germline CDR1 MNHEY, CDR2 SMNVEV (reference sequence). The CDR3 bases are TGTGCCAGCAGTGGGGGGGCTCAGGATGGAAACACCATATATTTT. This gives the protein CASSGGAQDGNTIYF.

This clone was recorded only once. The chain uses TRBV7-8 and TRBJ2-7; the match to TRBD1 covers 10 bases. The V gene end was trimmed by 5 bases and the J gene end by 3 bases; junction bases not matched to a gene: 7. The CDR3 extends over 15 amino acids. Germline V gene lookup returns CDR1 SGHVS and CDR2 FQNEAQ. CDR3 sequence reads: CASSRGQGNSYEQYF. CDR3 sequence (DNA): TGTGCCAGCAGCCGGGGACAGGGGAATAGCTACGAGCAGTACTTC.

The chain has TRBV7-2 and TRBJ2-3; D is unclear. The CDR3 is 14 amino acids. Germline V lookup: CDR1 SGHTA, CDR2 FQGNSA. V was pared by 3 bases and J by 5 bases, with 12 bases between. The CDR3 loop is CASSLRQDGDTQYF. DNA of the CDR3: TGTGCCAGCAGCTTGCGACAAGACGGAGATACGCAGTATTTT.

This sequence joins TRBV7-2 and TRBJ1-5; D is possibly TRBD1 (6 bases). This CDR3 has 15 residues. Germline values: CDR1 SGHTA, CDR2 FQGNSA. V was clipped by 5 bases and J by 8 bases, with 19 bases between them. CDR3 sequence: CASSRTNRVTEPQHF. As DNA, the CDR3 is TGTGCCAGCAGCCGTACAAACAGGGTCACCGAGCCCCAGCATTTT.

CDR3 bases: TGCGCCAGCAGCTTGAATACACAGGGGGCAGCTTTCTCTGGGGCCAACGTCCTGACTTTC. It translates to CASSLNTQGAAFSGANVLTF. The rearrangement uses TRBV5-1 and TRBJ2-6; TRBD1 matches at 9 bases. The CDR3 runs to 20 residues. V dropped 1 base and J dropped 0; count of bases not matched to a gene: 11. CDR1 and CDR2 (germline): SGHRS, YFSETQ.

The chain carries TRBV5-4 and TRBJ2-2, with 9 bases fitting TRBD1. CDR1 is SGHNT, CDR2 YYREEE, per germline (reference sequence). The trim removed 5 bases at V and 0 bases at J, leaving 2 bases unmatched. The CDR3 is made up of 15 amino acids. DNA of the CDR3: TGTGCCAGCAGATGGACAGGGGCGAACACCGGGGAGCTGTTTTTT. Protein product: CASRWTGANTGELFF.

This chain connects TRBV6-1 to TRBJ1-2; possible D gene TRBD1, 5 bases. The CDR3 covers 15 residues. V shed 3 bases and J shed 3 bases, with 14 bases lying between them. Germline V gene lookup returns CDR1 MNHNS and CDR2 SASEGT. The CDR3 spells CASSEEGGAYYGYTF. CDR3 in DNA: TGTGCCAGCAGTGAGGAGGGAGGGGCCTACTATGGCTACACCTTC.